Shown below are 30 T cell receptor beta chains from a single sample sequenced in a study of control samples from healthy donors and cancer patients. This table comes from immunoSEQ multiplex PCR, and its TCRdb copy is limited to in-frame clones, with some not included. The sample lists over 150,000 clones, 90% to 95% occurring once. Specimen: PBMCs. The receptors here all came from a man aged 55-75 years with colorectal cancer.

The V and J genes are TRBV9 and TRBJ2-3, with unresolved D. Germline V gives CDR1 SGDLS, CDR2 YYNGEE. CDR3 length: 12 amino acids. V gave up 0 bases and J gave up 6 bases, with 5 bases separating them. The CDR3 DNA follows: TGTGCCAGCAGCGTAGAGGCGGATACGCAGTATTTT. It codes for CASSVEADTQYF.

V is TRBV6-5 and J is TRBJ2-4, with TRBD2 as a possible D gene (6 bases). Trimming removed 5 bases from V and 2 bases from J, with 13 bases in between. CDR1 and CDR2 from the germline V gene are MNHEY and SVGAGI. This CDR3 comprises 15 residues. The CDR3 loop reads CASSLGRGTKNIQYF. Here the CDR3 DNA reads TGTGCCAGCAGTCTCGGGCGGGGAACCAAAAACATTCAGTACTTC.

The chain uses TRBV18 and TRBJ2-7; D is possibly TRBD1 (6 bases). The ends were cut back, 1 base at V and 3 bases at J, with 10 bases in the middle. Germline V CDR1 and CDR2: KGHSH, LQKENI. The CDR3 is 14 amino acids. This CDR3 is CASSPQGQDYEQYF. The CDR3 DNA follows: TGTGCCAGCTCACCACAGGGACAAGACTACGAGCAGTACTTC.

The CDR3 loop reads CASSQDRRRGGLGEQFF. CDR3 in DNA: TGCGCCAGCAGCCAAGATAGGAGACGGGGGGGCTTGGGTGAGCAGTTCTTC. This chain uses TRBV4-1 with TRBJ2-1; 8 bases agree with TRBD2. The CDR3 extends over 17 amino acids. V lost 0 bases to trimming and J lost 9 bases; unmatched junction nucleotides: 13. Germline CDR1 MGHRA, CDR2 YSYEKL.

CDR3 amino acids: CASSQGRGMAQYF. CDR3 nucleotide sequence: TGTGCCAGCAGCCAAGGGCGGGGGATGGCCCAGTACTTC. The V and J genes are TRBV3-1 (or the pseudogene TRBV3-2) and TRBJ2-5; 7 bases fit TRBD2. Germline CDR1 and CDR2: LGHDT and YNNKEL (reference sequence). The V and J ends lost 1 base and 9 bases, in that order; junction bases with no gene match: 5. This CDR3 is 13 amino acids long.

V gene TRBV3-1 (or the pseudogene TRBV3-2) combines with J gene TRBJ2-1; TRBD2 aligns across 7 bases. This CDR3 is 15 amino acids long. The germline CDR1 and CDR2 sequences are LGHDT and YNNKEL (reference sequence). Trimming cost V 1 base and J 7 bases; bases outside gene matches: 7. Here the CDR3 DNA reads TGTGCCAGCAGCCAAGCCTCCCTCGGGGGGAATGAGCAGTTCTTC. This translates into CASSQASLGGNEQFF.

The CDR3 bases are TGTGCCAGCAGCCAGAGGCTAGCGGTAGAGACCCAGTACTTC. Translating gives CASSQRLAVETQYF. The chain has TRBV7-6 and TRBJ2-5; 7 bases match TRBD2. Germline assignment: CDR1 SGHVS and CDR2 FNYEAQ. The V segment lost 5 bases and the J segment 4 bases; nucleotides outside the gene matches: 7. The CDR3 length is 14 residues.

The rearrangement joins TRBV29-1 to TRBJ1-1; D perhaps matches TRBD1 (5 bases). CDR3 length equals 13 residues. Germline-derived CDR1 and CDR2 are SQVTM and ANQGSEA. The V end was cut by 6 bases, the J end by 2 bases, with 13 bases between. CDR3 loop: CSVSTGVNTEAFF. In DNA, the CDR3 is TGCAGCGTCTCAACGGGGGTTAACACTGAAGCTTTCTTT.

The chain recombines TRBV7-9 with TRBJ1-1, with D hard to call. CDR1 is SEHNR, CDR2 FQNEAQ, per germline (reference sequence). The V end was cut by 5 bases, the J end by 0 bases, with 7 bases between. CDR3 length: 13 residues. CDR3 protein: CASSAQVNTEAFF. Here the CDR3 DNA reads TGTGCCAGCAGCGCTCAAGTGAACACTGAAGCTTTCTTT.

CDR3 region: CASSLDVDRVGVGELFF. CDR3 nucleotides: TGTGCCAGCAGCTTAGACGTGGACAGGGTTGGAGTAGGGGAGCTGTTTTTT. The chain recombines TRBV7-2 with TRBJ2-2; 8 bases fit TRBD1. CDR1 and CDR2 (germline): SGHTA, FQGNSA. V was clipped by 1 base and J by 8 bases; unmatched bases: 12. The CDR3 is 17 amino acids.

The chain links TRBV12-3 or TRBV12-4 to TRBJ2-1; D possibly corresponds to TRBD2 (6 bases). Trimming took off 6 bases at V and 10 bases at J, with 16 bases between the two ends. The CDR3 contains 13 residues. This CDR3 is CASSPDGLREQFF. The CDR3 nucleotides are TGTGCCAGCAGCCCCGACGGACTAAGGGAGCAGTTCTTC.

This sequence joins TRBV5-1 and TRBJ1-1, with D maybe TRBD1 (5 bases). This CDR3 is built from 14 residues. The V and J ends lost 2 bases and 1 base respectively, with 9 bases between them. The V gene's germline CDR1 is SGHRS and CDR2 YFSETQ. The CDR3 reads CASSFGGKNTEAFF. As DNA, the CDR3 is TGCGCCAGCAGCTTCGGGGGGAAGAACACTGAAGCTTTCTTT.

The V and J genes are TRBV11-3 and TRBJ1-1; no clear D. Germline loops: CDR1 SGHNT, CDR2 YENEEA. The CDR3 extends over 14 amino acids. The ends were cut back, 0 bases at V and 10 bases at J, with 15 bases in the middle. The CDR3 loop is CASSLDGFSARAFF. CDR3 nucleotide sequence: TGTGCCAGCAGCTTAGATGGCTTTAGCGCCAGAGCTTTCTTT.

The rearrangement uses TRBV6-6 and TRBJ1-2, with D uncertain. V lost 2 bases and J lost 5, with 15 bases in between. The CDR3 length is 15 residues. The germline V gene has CDR1 MNHNY and CDR2 SVGAGI (reference sequence). CDR3: CASSYDPGPGYGYTF. The CDR3 DNA sequence: TGTGCCAGCAGTTACGATCCGGGCCCGGGGTATGGCTACACCTTC.

J is TRBJ2-4 and V is TRBV5-1, with TRBD2 matching over 13 bases. This CDR3 is 16 amino acids long. Germline-derived CDR1 and CDR2 are SGHRS and YFSETQ. The V segment lost 3 bases and the J segment 8 bases; nucleotides outside the gene matches: 8. CDR3 sequence (DNA): TGCGCCAGCAGCTCTGGACTAGCGGGGGCAGGAGACATTCAGTACTTC. Translation: CASSSGLAGAGDIQYF. Using reference TRBV5-1 and TRBJ2-4 for the parts outside the CDR3, the full variable domain is KAGVTQTPRYLIKTRGQQVTLSCSPISGHRSVSWYQQTPGQGLQFLFEYFSETQRNKGNFPGRFSGRQFSNSRSEMNVSTLELGDSALYLCASSSGLAGAGDIQYFGAGTRLSVL.

This chain connects TRBV5-4 to TRBJ2-3; TRBD2 agrees at 8 bases. Germline V gene data show CDR1 as SGHNT and CDR2 as YYREEE (reference sequence). The V and J ends lost 3 bases and 6 bases, in that order; junction bases with no gene match: 9. CDR3 length equals 15 residues. The CDR3 spells CASSSGGPQSDTQYF. The CDR3 DNA reads as TGTGCCAGCAGCTCGGGGGGGCCCCAATCGGATACGCAGTATTTT.

The CDR3 bases are TGCGCCAGCAGTGAAGGGAGGGCTAGCGGGGGGGCCTACAATGAGCAGTTCTTC. Encoded protein: CASSEGRASGGAYNEQFF. The chain carries TRBV10-2 and TRBJ2-1; 12 bases are a match to TRBD2. The CDR3 has 18 amino acids. Trimming at V came to 3 bases and at J to 2 bases, leaving 8 bases not matched to a gene. From germline, CDR1 is WSHSY and CDR2 SAAADI.

This sequence joins TRBV6-6 and TRBJ2-7; 7 bases fit TRBD2. The trim removed 8 bases at V and 0 bases at J, leaving 4 bases unmatched. Germline V gene data show CDR1 as MNHNY and CDR2 as SVGAGI (reference sequence). The CDR3 is 13 residues long. The CDR3 protein is CASSRGDSYEQYF. In nucleotides, the CDR3 is TGTGCCAGCTCTCGGGGGGACTCCTACGAGCAGTACTTC.

V gene TRBV28 combines with J gene TRBJ1-6, with D maybe TRBD1 (5 bases). Germline values: CDR1 MDHEN, CDR2 SYDVKM. The ends were cut back, 5 bases at V and 4 bases at J, with 12 bases in the middle. The CDR3 has 15 amino acids. This chain's CDR3 is CASSARDGYNSPLHF. The DNA of the CDR3 is TGTGCCAGCAGTGCCCGGGACGGGTATAATTCACCCCTCCACTTT.

V is TRBV5-1 and J is TRBJ2-3, with D perhaps given as TRBD1 or TRBD2 (5 bases each). Germline V gene sequence: CDR1 SGHRS, CDR2 YFSETQ. This CDR3 comprises 15 residues. V shed 4 bases and J shed 2 bases, with 14 bases lying between them. The CDR3 sequence is CASSLDGGITDTQYF. The CDR3 DNA is TGCGCCAGCAGCCTGGATGGGGGAATCACAGATACGCAGTATTTT.

This clone came up once. This sequence joins TRBV30 and TRBJ2-3, with 8 bases lining up with TRBD2. The junction had 5 bases not matched to a gene; V was cut back by 3 bases and J by 6 bases. The CDR3 consists of 13 residues. The germline V gene has CDR1 GTSNPN and CDR2 SVGIG (reference sequence). DNA for the CDR3: TGTGCCTGGAGGCGGGGGGCAGGGGATACGCAGTATTTT. This translates into CAWRRGAGDTQYF.

The chain uses TRBV30 and TRBJ1-2; D is undetermined. The ends were cut back, 4 bases at V and 2 bases at J, with 17 bases in the middle. Looked up from germline, CDR1 is GTSNPN and CDR2 is SVGIG (reference sequence). This CDR3 has 15 amino acids. Written as DNA, the CDR3 is TGTGCCTGGACCCTCTCGCTGGGGAAAAACTATGGCTACACCTTC. It translates to CAWTLSLGKNYGYTF.

This clone was seen only once. The chain has TRBV11-2 and TRBJ2-1; 8 bases align to TRBD1. Germline assignment: CDR1 SGHAT and CDR2 FQNNGV. The CDR3 loop spans 15 amino acids. Trimming at V came to 2 bases and at J to 3 bases, leaving 3 bases not matched to a gene. As DNA, the CDR3 is TGTGCCAGCAGCTTAAGCGGACAGGGCTACAATGAGCAGTTCTTC. Translating gives CASSLSGQGYNEQFF.

V is TRBV5-4 and J is TRBJ1-6; TRBD1 matches 8 bases. Germline V gives CDR1 SGHNT, CDR2 YYREEE (reference sequence). After removal of 2 bases from V and 10 bases from J, the junction contained 5 bases not matched to a gene. The CDR3 runs 14 residues. The DNA of the CDR3 is TGTGCCAGCAGCTTAGACAGGGGAGAATCACCCCTCCACTTT. It specifies CASSLDRGESPLHF.

The CDR3: CASSFGVMNTEAFF. The CDR3 bases are TGTGCCAGCAGCTTCGGGGTAATGAACACTGAAGCTTTCTTT. The chain has TRBV11-3 and TRBJ1-1, with D unclear. This CDR3 is built from 14 residues. V lost 3 bases and J lost 0, with 8 bases in between. Germline V gene lookup returns CDR1 SGHNT and CDR2 YENEEA.

The chain combines TRBV25-1 with TRBJ1-4, with D possibly TRBD1 on 6 matching bases. Germline CDR1 reads MGHDK; CDR2 reads SYGVNS. The CDR3 has 12 residues. V was pared by 6 bases and J by 8 bases, with 10 bases between. CDR3 in DNA: TGTGCCAGCAGGGACAGTTACGAAAAACTGTTTTTT. Its protein is CASRDSYEKLFF.

This chain joins TRBV7-2 and TRBJ2-5; D remains ambiguous. Trimming cost V 4 bases and J 3 bases, with 6 bases left between them. Germline CDR1 SGHTA, CDR2 FQGNSA. This CDR3 contains 12 residues. The CDR3 spells CASSWTEETQYF. CDR3 coding DNA: TGTGCCAGCAGCTGGACGGAAGAGACCCAGTACTTC.

The chain is built from TRBV10-2 and TRBJ1-5; 9 bases line up with TRBD1. This CDR3 spans 15 amino acids. Trimming cost V 4 bases and J 2 bases; bases outside gene matches: 3. Germline-derived CDR1 and CDR2 are WSHSY and SAAADI. Here the CDR3 DNA reads TGCGCCAGCAGTGGACAGGGGGGTCGCAATCAGCCCCAGCATTTT. Protein product: CASSGQGGRNQPQHF.

This chain uses TRBV6-5 with TRBJ2-1; D is perhaps TRBD2 (6 bases). This CDR3 has 14 amino acids. Trimming stripped 10 bases from V and 4 bases from J, with 17 bases between. The germline V gene has CDR1 MNHEY and CDR2 SVGAGI. CDR3 loop: CATTGTGEYNEQFF. In nucleotides, the CDR3 is TGTGCCACCACCGGGACGGGGGAATACAATGAGCAGTTCTTC.

Written as DNA, the CDR3 is TGTGCCAGCAGCCGACGGGGAATCTACAATGAGCAGTTCTTC. Translation: CASSRRGIYNEQFF. The V call is TRBV3-1 (or the pseudogene TRBV3-2), the J call TRBJ2-1; a possible D gene is TRBD2 (5 bases). There are 14 residues in the CDR3. CDR1 and CDR2 from the germline V gene are LGHDT and YNNKEL (reference sequence). The V end lost 4 bases, the J end lost 3 bases, and 10 bases lay between the germline ends.